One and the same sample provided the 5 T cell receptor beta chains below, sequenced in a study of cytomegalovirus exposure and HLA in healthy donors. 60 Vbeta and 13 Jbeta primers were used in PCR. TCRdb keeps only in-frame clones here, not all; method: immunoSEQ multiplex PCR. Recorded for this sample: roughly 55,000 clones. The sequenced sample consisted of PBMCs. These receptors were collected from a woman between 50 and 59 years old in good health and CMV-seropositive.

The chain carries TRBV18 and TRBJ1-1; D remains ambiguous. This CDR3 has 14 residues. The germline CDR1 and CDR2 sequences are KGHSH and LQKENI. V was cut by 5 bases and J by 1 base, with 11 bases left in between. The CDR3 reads CASSVQRENTEAFF. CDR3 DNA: TGTGCCAGCTCAGTGCAGAGGGAGAACACTGAAGCTTTCTTT.

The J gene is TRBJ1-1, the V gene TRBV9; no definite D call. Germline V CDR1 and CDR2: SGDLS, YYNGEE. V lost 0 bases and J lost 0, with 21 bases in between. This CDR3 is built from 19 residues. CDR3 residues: CASSVVWSDALLMNTEAFF. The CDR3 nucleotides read TGTGCCAGCAGCGTAGTCTGGTCAGATGCCCTCCTTATGAACACTGAAGCTTTCTTT.

CDR3 nucleotides: TGTGCCAGCTCACCATCGAGCGATTCGGAGCAGTACTTC. Translating it yields CASSPSSDSEQYF. The V call is TRBV18, the J call TRBJ2-7; D unresolved. CDR1 is KGHSH and CDR2 is LQKENI in the germline V gene. V was trimmed by 2 bases and J by 7 bases, leaving 12 bases between them. This CDR3 has 13 residues.

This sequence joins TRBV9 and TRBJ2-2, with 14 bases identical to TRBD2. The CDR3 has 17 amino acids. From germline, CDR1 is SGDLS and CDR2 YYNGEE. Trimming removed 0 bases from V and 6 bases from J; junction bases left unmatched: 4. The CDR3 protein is CASSVGLAGGQPGELFF. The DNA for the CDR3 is TGTGCCAGCAGCGTAGGACTAGCGGGGGGGCAACCCGGGGAGCTGTTTTTT.

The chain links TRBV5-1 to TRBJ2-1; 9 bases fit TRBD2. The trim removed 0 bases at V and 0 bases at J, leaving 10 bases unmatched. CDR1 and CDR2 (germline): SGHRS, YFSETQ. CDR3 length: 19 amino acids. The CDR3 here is CASSLGSISGGSSYNEQFF. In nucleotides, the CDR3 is TGCGCCAGCAGCTTGGGGAGTATTAGCGGGGGAAGCTCCTACAATGAGCAGTTCTTC.